This entry features one TCR beta chain sequence. The antigen is unknown. The CDR3 contains 15 residues. Trimming shortened V by 6 bases and J by 0 bases, and 11 bases separated the two germline ends. Germline V CDR1 and CDR2: LNHDA, SQIVND (reference sequence). Profiling relied on immunoSEQ multiplex PCR, and the TCRdb table lists in-frame clones only, not all of them. Of some 120,000 clones in the sample, 70% to 90% were seen once. These data originate in a study of T cell responses to AZD1222 COVID-19 vaccine. Overall study findings and caveats: Repertoires were obtained solely post-peak T cell response.

This material consisted of peripheral blood, taken on day 0 of AZD1222 vaccination. The V and J genes are TRBV19 and TRBJ2-2, with a weak D call TRBD2 (5 bases). The origin of this receptor is an adult in good health. CDR3 sequence reads: CASSLAGANTGELFF. The CDR3 DNA sequence: TGTGCCAGTAGCTTGGCGGGTGCGAACACCGGGGAGCTGTTTTTT.